One sample yielded the 28 T cell receptor beta chains listed below, sequenced in a study of T cells in Graves' hyperthyroidism and ophthalmopathy. Authors of the study amplified TCR beta CDR3 regions from RNA transcripts. The TCR CDR3 was amplified in a first-round RT-PCR using the HTBI primer set. TCRdb used MiXCR to reprocess the multiplex PCR reads, holding one entry per CDR3 protein. The data hold approximately 430,000 distinct CDR3 sequences, with roughly 14% observed a single time. Sequencing used blood. The receptors derive from a woman younger than 35 with Graves' hyperthyroidism.

This clonotype has ten or more counts. V is TRBV2 and J is TRBJ2-3; D gene unclear. Trimming left V 4 bases short and J 0 bases short, with 11 bases between. CDR1 is SNHLY, CDR2 FYNNEI, per germline. The CDR3 runs to 15 residues. CDR3: CASSAGFSSTDTQYF. CDR3 in DNA: TGTGCCAGCAGTGCCGGTTTCTCTAGCACAGATACGCAGTATTTT. The entire variable domain, with the rest obtained from reference TRBV2 and TRBJ2-3, is as follows: EPEVTQTPSHQVTQMGQEVILRCVPISNHLYFYWYRQILGQKVEFLVSFYNNEISEKSEIFDDQFSVERPDGSNFTLKIRSTKLEDSAMYFCASSAGFSSTDTQYFGPGTRLTVL.

This clonotype has more than one count but fewer than ten. The rearrangement links TRBV10-1 to TRBJ1-6; no clear D. Germline loops: CDR1 WNHNN, CDR2 SYGVQD (reference sequence). The ends were cut back, 2 bases at V and 7 bases at J, with 6 bases in the middle. This CDR3 contains 13 residues. CDR3 nucleotide sequence: TGCGCCAGCAGTGAGGGTCTGAATTCACCCCTCCACTTT. Translating it yields CASSEGLNSPLHF.

This chain connects TRBV6-6 to TRBJ2-7, with TRBD1 matching 10 bases. This CDR3 region has 17 residues. The germline V gene has CDR1 MNHNY and CDR2 SVGAGI (reference sequence). V lost 0 bases to trimming and J lost 5 bases; unmatched junction nucleotides: 10. The CDR3 DNA is TGTGCCAGCAGTTACTCGACCCCCGGGACAGGGGCAAACGAGCAGTACTTC. Protein product: CASSYSTPGTGANEQYF.

The V call is TRBV5-6, the J call TRBJ2-7, with a tentative D call TRBD1 (6 bases). CDR1 and CDR2 (germline): SGHDT, YYEEEE. V was trimmed by 4 bases and J by 0 bases, leaving 17 bases between them. The CDR3 runs 16 residues. The CDR3 protein is CASSTRQVRPSYEQYF. CDR3 in DNA: TGTGCCAGCAGCACCCGACAGGTCCGACCCTCCTACGAGCAGTACTTC.

At least ten counts were recorded for this clonotype. The chain uses TRBV30 and TRBJ1-1; TRBD1 agrees at 10 bases. Trimming at V came to 5 bases and at J to 3 bases, leaving 6 bases not matched to a gene. Germline V gene sequence: CDR1 GTSNPN, CDR2 SVGIG (reference sequence). The CDR3 covers 14 residues. DNA of the CDR3: TGTGCCTGGGGACAGGGGGTTGAATACACTGAAGCTTTCTTT. It is translated as CAWGQGVEYTEAFF.

This clonotype was observed many times. The rearrangement links TRBV5-1 to TRBJ2-3, with TRBD1 identical over 9 bases. The CDR3 extends over 16 amino acids. Germline CDR1 is SGHRS and CDR2 is YFSETQ. With 0 bases clipped from V and 2 bases from J, the junction kept 4 bases outside the gene matches. The CDR3 reads CASSLGDRVTTDTQYF. In DNA form, the CDR3 reads TGCGCCAGCAGCTTGGGGGACAGGGTTACCACAGATACGCAGTATTTT. Full variable domain (missing parts from reference TRBV5-1 and TRBJ2-3): KAGVTQTPRYLIKTRGQQVTLSCSPISGHRSVSWYQQTPGQGLQFLFEYFSETQRNKGNFPGRFSGRQFSNSRSEMNVSTLELGDSALYLCASSLGDRVTTDTQYFGPGTRLTVL.

This clonotype was observed many times. The rearrangement uses TRBV30 and TRBJ2-7; 12 nucleotides agree with TRBD1. The CDR3 has 13 amino acids. The V segment lost 1 base and the J segment 6 bases; nucleotides outside the gene matches: 1. Per germline, CDR1 GTSNPN and CDR2 SVGIG (reference sequence). CDR3 residues: CAWSGDRGLEQYF. CDR3 DNA sequence: TGTGCCTGGAGTGGGGACAGGGGGCTCGAGCAGTACTTC.

As concerns this clonotype: A much larger clone differs from this one at a single base, so this may be a read error. The chain recombines TRBV5-1 with TRBJ2-1; TRBD2 matches 8 bases. The CDR3 extends over 15 amino acids. The V gene's germline CDR1 is SGHRS and CDR2 YFSETQ. The V segment lost 2 bases and the J segment 8 bases; nucleotides outside the gene matches: 9. CDR3: CASSFLARGDDEQFF. CDR3 in DNA: TGCGCCAGCAGCTTCCTAGCGCGGGGGGATGATGAGCAGTTCTTC.

The sample holds a few counts of this clonotype. This chain's CDR3 is CASSTPGYEQYF. CDR3 DNA sequence: TGTGCCAGTAGTACCCCCGGCTACGAGCAGTACTTC. The chain combines TRBV19 with TRBJ2-7; D remains unclear. CDR1 is LNHDA and CDR2 is SQIVND in the germline V gene (reference sequence). Trimming cost V 4 bases and J 3 bases, with 7 bases left between them. This CDR3 comprises 12 residues. Full variable domain (remainder filled in from reference TRBV19 and TRBJ2-7): DGGITQSPKYLFRKEGQNVTLSCEQNLNHDAMYWYRQDPGQGLRLIYYSQIVNDFQKGDIAEGYSVSREKKESFPLTVTSAQKNPTAFYLCASSTPGYEQYFGPGTRLTVT.

V is TRBV12-3 or TRBV12-4 and J is TRBJ2-3; tentative D call: TRBD2 (7 bases). This CDR3 contains 15 residues. Trimming shortened V by 8 bases and J by 6 bases, and 21 bases separated the two germline ends. The CDR3 sequence: CASQGLGGSGDTQYF. The CDR3 region has the DNA TGTGCCAGCCAGGGGTTGGGCGGGAGTGGCGATACGCAGTATTTT.

In this sample, this clonotype turned up many times. The chain employs TRBV12-3 or TRBV12-4 and TRBJ1-2; D is ambiguous. Trimming left V 3 bases short and J 4 bases short, with 3 bases between. CDR3 length: 11 residues. The CDR3 is CASSFGYGYTF. The CDR3 DNA reads TGTGCCAGCAGTTTTGGCTATGGCTACACCTTC.

The sample holds many counts of this clonotype. V gene TRBV28 combines with J gene TRBJ1-2; tentative D call: TRBD1 (6 bases). The CDR3 is 17 amino acids. CDR1 and CDR2 from the germline V gene are MDHEN and SYDVKM. Trimming stripped 11 bases from V and 6 bases from J, with 31 bases between. The CDR3 reads CASQGPGPESLRDGYTF. CDR3 nucleotide sequence: TGTGCCTCCCAGGGGCCTGGCCCCGAATCCCTCAGGGATGGCTACACCTTC.

Here the CDR3 reads CASSPSVQGDYGYTF. The CDR3 coding sequence is TGTGCCAGCAGTCCATCCGTACAGGGGGACTATGGCTACACCTTC. This chain joins TRBV6-1 and TRBJ1-2, with TRBD1 matching 8 bases. V lost 5 bases and J lost 3; bases outside the gene matches: 8. The CDR3 loop spans 15 amino acids. CDR1 MNHNS and CDR2 SASEGT come from the germline V gene.

The V call is TRBV11-2, the J call TRBJ1-6, with D hard to call. Germline CDR1 reads SGHAT; CDR2 reads FQNNGV. CDR3 length: 13 amino acids. The germline V and J ends were trimmed by 1 base and 15 bases, with 13 bases remaining between them. The CDR3 region is CASSLGKEEYLHF. DNA of the CDR3: TGTGCCAGCAGCTTAGGGAAGGAAGAGTACCTCCACTTT.

This clonotype has at least ten counts. The chain uses TRBV12-3 or TRBV12-4 and TRBJ1-4; the D gene is possibly TRBD1 (5 bases). This CDR3 contains 14 residues. Trimming left V 6 bases short and J 5 bases short, with 13 bases between. The CDR3 sequence: CASSPGTENEKLFF. The CDR3 coding sequence is TGTGCCAGCAGCCCCGGGACGGAGAATGAAAAACTGTTTTTT.

This clonotype came up a few times. This chain uses TRBV12-5 with TRBJ2-2; 8 bases align to TRBD2. J was trimmed by 5 bases and V by 3 bases; bases with no gene match: 5. Germline V gives CDR1 LGHNT, CDR2 FRNRAP. The CDR3 contains 15 residues. The CDR3: CASGFRSGGTGELFF. In nucleotides, the CDR3 is TGTGCTAGTGGTTTTCGTTCGGGGGGGACCGGGGAGCTGTTTTTT.

This clonotype was recorded many times. V gene TRBV15 combines with J gene TRBJ1-5; D call uncertain. CDR1 and CDR2 (germline): LNHNV, YYDKDF (reference sequence). V lost 0 bases, J lost 4 bases, and 4 bases lay in between. The CDR3 runs to 13 residues. The CDR3 loop reads CATSRERNQPQHF. The CDR3, as DNA: TGTGCCACCAGCAGAGAACGGAATCAGCCCCAGCATTTT.

At least ten counts were recorded for this clonotype. The rearrangement links TRBV6-6 to TRBJ2-3; tentatively, D is TRBD2 (5 bases). The CDR3 has 15 residues. The V gene's germline CDR1 is MNHNY and CDR2 SVGAGI (reference sequence). V shed 0 bases and J shed 5 bases, with 12 bases lying between them. This CDR3 reads CASSYSTGSRDTQYF. Written as DNA, the CDR3 is TGTGCCAGCAGTTACTCGACGGGGTCCAGAGATACGCAGTATTTT.

The chain couples TRBV15 to TRBJ2-1, with 7 bases fitting TRBD2. The germline V gene encodes CDR1 LNHNV and CDR2 YYDKDF (reference sequence). V gave up 0 bases and J gave up 8 bases; unmatched junction bases: 7. The CDR3 is made up of 15 amino acids. In DNA, the CDR3 is TGTGCCACCAGCAGAGACCCCGGGGGGATCGATGAGCAGTTCTTC. Its translation: CATSRDPGGIDEQFF.

This clonotype has a count of ten or more. The rearrangement joins TRBV20-1 to TRBJ2-5; 12 bases are shared with TRBD2. Germline trimming cut 1 base from V and 3 bases from J; bases unmatched to any gene: 3. The CDR3 runs to 15 residues. The germline gives CDR1 DFQATT, CDR2 SNEGSKA (reference sequence). CDR3 region: CSARGSSGGEETQYF. For the CDR3, the DNA is TGCAGTGCTAGAGGGTCTAGCGGGGGGGAAGAGACCCAGTACTTC.

The V gene is TRBV12-3 or TRBV12-4, the J gene TRBJ1-2; 9 bases align to TRBD1. The CDR3 sequence is 14 residues long. V was clipped by 5 bases and J by 7 bases; unmatched bases: 8. CDR3 loop: CASSEQGAASGYTF. CDR3 coding DNA: TGTGCCAGCAGTGAACAGGGGGCCGCTAGTGGCTACACCTTC.

This clonotype showed up many times. The chain is built from TRBV5-1 and TRBJ1-5; perhaps TRBD1 as D (6 bases). The CDR3 contains 14 residues. From germline, CDR1 is SGHRS and CDR2 YFSETQ. Deletions cut 4 bases from V and 6 bases from J, with 14 bases between. This CDR3 is CASSAGVFGQPQHF. The CDR3 DNA follows: TGCGCCAGCAGCGCAGGGGTATTCGGTCAGCCCCAGCATTTT.

This clonotype was observed many times. V and J are TRBV29-1 and TRBJ2-7; 7 bases match TRBD1. The CDR3 is made up of 13 amino acids. V lost 7 bases to trimming and J lost 0 bases; unmatched junction nucleotides: 6. Germline V gene data show CDR1 as SQVTM and CDR2 as ANQGSEA. The CDR3 DNA sequence: TGCAGCGCCACGGGACAGCTCTCCTACGAGCAGTACTTC. Amino acids: CSATGQLSYEQYF.

This clonotype occurred many times. The chain couples TRBV24-1 to TRBJ1-1; 7 positions match TRBD1. The CDR3 loop spans 13 amino acids. CDR1 is KGHDR, CDR2 SFDVKD, per germline. The junction had 6 bases not matched to a gene; V was cut back by 8 bases and J by 4 bases. Here the CDR3 reads CATMTGSGTEAFF. CDR3 nucleotide sequence: TGTGCCACCATGACAGGGTCGGGCACTGAAGCTTTCTTT.

This clonotype was counted at least ten times. The chain couples TRBV29-1 to TRBJ2-1; TRBD2 aligns across 7 bases. The CDR3 loop spans 12 amino acids. Germline V CDR1 and CDR2: SQVTM, ANQGSEA. The CDR3 is CSGVAGVNEQFF. The DNA for the CDR3 is TGCAGTGGTGTCGCGGGGGTCAATGAGCAGTTCTTC.

The sample holds many counts of this clonotype. The chain carries TRBV11-2 and TRBJ1-2; a weak D match, TRBD1 (6 bases). This CDR3 has 15 amino acids. V dropped 6 bases and J dropped 0 bases, with 14 bases sitting between them. CDR1 and CDR2 (germline): SGHAT, FQNNGV. The CDR3 spells CASRAGGKTNYGYTF. The DNA for the CDR3 is TGTGCCAGCAGGGCGGGGGGCAAAACTAACTATGGCTACACCTTC.

This clonotype came up many times. One end of the junction varies from germline; a read error may be responsible. The chain couples TRBV20-1 to TRBJ1-5; the match to TRBD1 covers 7 bases. The CDR3 spans 15 residues. Germline V gene sequence: CDR1 DFQATT, CDR2 SNEGSKA (reference sequence). The CDR3 DNA sequence: TGCAGTGCCAGAGGGGGCTCCTATAGCAATCAGCCCCAGCATTTT. It yields the protein CSARGGSYSNQPQHF.

There are many counts of this clonotype. The rearrangement joins TRBV2 to TRBJ1-3; D may be TRBD1 (6 bases). Germline V gene data show CDR1 as SNHLY and CDR2 as FYNNEI. V was shortened by 8 bases and J by 10 bases, with 33 bases between the two germline ends. CDR3 size: 18 residues. This CDR3 reads CASSEQEIAYVDRSTIYF. The CDR3 DNA reads as TGTGCCAGCTCAGAGCAAGAGATTGCCTATGTCGACAGGAGTACCATATATTTT.